Below are 6 T cell receptor beta chains sequenced from a single sample in a study of PD-1 blockade in classical Hodgkin lymphoma. After autologous stem cell transplantation all patients relapsed, and prior brentuximab vedotin exposure differed between cohorts. This table comes from immunoSEQ multiplex PCR, and its TCRdb copy is limited to in-frame clones, with some not included. The data contain 57,000 or so clones, about nine tenths of them seen just once; the ten biggest clones take up around an eighth. The sample here was peripheral blood mononuclear cells (PBMCs), taken at baseline. The receptors come from a human donor with classical Hodgkin lymphoma.

The chain links TRBV6-5 to TRBJ2-3, with D possibly matching TRBD2 (5 bases). Germline V gene sequence: CDR1 MNHEY, CDR2 SVGAGI. The CDR3 is 14 amino acids. V lost 5 bases to trimming and J lost 4 bases, with 13 bases between them. The CDR3 loop is CASSRTAASDTQYF. DNA of the CDR3: TGTGCCAGCAGTAGGACTGCGGCGTCAGATACGCAGTATTTT.

The chain has TRBV19 and TRBJ1-5; D ambiguous. CDR1 is LNHDA, CDR2 SQIVND, per germline (reference sequence). V was cut by 5 bases and J by 7 bases, with 12 bases left in between. The CDR3 covers 13 residues. DNA of the CDR3: TGTGCCAGTAGTGCGGGGAACGTACAGCCCCAGCATTTT. Protein product: CASSAGNVQPQHF.

The rearrangement joins TRBV2 to TRBJ2-5; TRBD2 agrees at 9 bases. The ends lost 3 bases at V and 0 bases at J; junction bases unmatched: 11. The CDR3 sequence is 18 residues long. Germline-derived CDR1 and CDR2 are SNHLY and FYNNEI. CDR3 sequence reads: CASSDGGGGVPYQETQYF. The CDR3 nucleotides are TGTGCCAGCAGTGATGGTGGCGGGGGGGTACCGTACCAAGAGACCCAGTACTTC.

The sample holds one count of this clone. The rearrangement uses TRBV7-6 and TRBJ2-1, with a weak D call TRBD1 (7 bases). Germline V gene sequence: CDR1 SGHVS, CDR2 FNYEAQ. The CDR3 sequence is 15 residues long. V lost 1 base and J lost 7, with 14 bases in between. CDR3 DNA sequence: TGTGCCAGCAGCTTAGATAGCGGCAGGGGGAATGAGCAGTTCTTC. Amino acid sequence: CASSLDSGRGNEQFF.

The rearrangement links TRBV7-2 to TRBJ2-5; D is undetermined. Trimming took off 2 bases at V and 1 base at J, with 14 bases between the two ends. CDR1 and CDR2 from the germline V gene are SGHTA and FQGNSA. CDR3 length: 16 residues. The DNA of the CDR3 is TGTGCCAGCAGCTTAAGTTCGGCGCAGCCCCAAGAGACCCAGTACTTC. Translation gives CASSLSSAQPQETQYF.

This chain joins TRBV6-4 and TRBJ2-5; D is perhaps TRBD2 (6 bases). CDR3 length: 13 residues. V lost 2 bases, J lost 7 bases, and 11 bases lay in between. Germline values: CDR1 MRHNA, CDR2 SNTAGT. The CDR3 DNA reads TGTGCCAGCAGTGACGAGGTCGGGGGGACCCAGTACTTC. Translated, it gives CASSDEVGGTQYF.